A selection of T cell receptor beta chains follows, all from one sample in a study of spatial heterogeneity in lung cancer. TCRdb re-called the 5' RACE reads through MiXCR, storing one row per CDR3 protein. The repertoire holds 20,000 to 25,000 distinct CDR3 sequences, about a sixth seen once, with roughly 30% in the top ten. Specimen: lung tumor tissue, collected at surgery. All receptors come from a female donor with early-stage non-small cell lung cancer. CDR3s include the opening cysteine and the closing phenylalanine or tryptophan. The D gene is left open where the match is weak. A clone size is listed for some rows: how often the clone was seen (once, few, many), or a class if it is expanded.

J gene: TRBJ1-5
D gene: NA
clone size: few
V gene: TRBV25-1
CDR3 DNA: TGTGCCAGCAGTGAATACTCAGACATACTACAGCATTTT
CDR3 protein: CASSEYSDILQHF

J gene: TRBJ2-1
D gene: NA
clone size: NA
V gene: TRBV24-1
CDR3 DNA: TGTGCCACCAGTGAGAGAAAGGGGGGGAGATTGGACAATGAGCAGTTCTTC
CDR3 protein: CATSERKGGRLDNEQFF

J gene: TRBJ2-1
D gene: NA
clone size: few
V gene: TRBV13
CDR3 DNA: TGTGCCAGCAGCTTAAGCGTCTCAGGAGTTGGCGATGAGCAGTTCTTC
CDR3 protein: CASSLSVSGVGDEQFF

J gene: TRBJ2-1
D gene: NA
clone size: many
V gene: TRBV28
CDR3 DNA: TGTGCCAGCAGTGAGACTCGGAATGAGCAGTTCTTC
CDR3 protein: CASSETRNEQFF

J gene: TRBJ1-2
D gene: NA
clone size: many
V gene: TRBV20-1
CDR3 DNA: TGCAGTGCCACGCGGGGGTTAAACTATGGCTACACCTTC
CDR3 protein: CSATRGLNYGYTF

J gene: TRBJ2-7
D gene: TRBD1
clone size: NA
V gene: TRBV10-3
CDR3 DNA: TGTGCCATCAGTGAGTCGACAGTGAGGGGGCGCGAGCAGTACTTC
CDR3 protein: CAISESTVRGREQYF

J gene: TRBJ2-3
D gene: NA
clone size: few
V gene: TRBV11-2
CDR3 DNA: TGTGCCAGCAGCTTATCAACTAGCACAGATACGCAGTATTTT
CDR3 protein: CASSLSTSTDTQYF

J gene: TRBJ2-1
D gene: TRBD1
clone size: few
V gene: TRBV29-1
CDR3 DNA: TGCAGCGTTGGGACAGGGGGCATTTTCAATGAGCAGTTCTTC
CDR3 protein: CSVGTGGIFNEQFF

J gene: TRBJ2-5
D gene: NA
clone size: many
V gene: TRBV23-1
CDR3 DNA: TGCGCCAGAAATCTCGGGCTGAACGAGACCCAGTACTTC
CDR3 protein: CARNLGLNETQYF

J gene: TRBJ2-1
D gene: TRBD2
clone size: NA
V gene: TRBV4-1
CDR3 DNA: TGCGCCAGCAGCCAGAGTTTGTCTAGCGGGAGAGATGGTGAGCAGTTCTTC
CDR3 protein: CASSQSLSSGRDGEQFF

J gene: TRBJ2-7
D gene: NA
clone size: few
V gene: TRBV5-4
CDR3 DNA: TGTGCCAGCAGCTTGGCCGGGGTGGGGAGTACCCAGTACTTC
CDR3 protein: CASSLAGVGSTQYF

J gene: TRBJ2-7
D gene: NA
clone size: many
V gene: TRBV20-1
CDR3 DNA: TGCAGTGCCGGACGGGAGCCCTACGAGCAGTACTTC
CDR3 protein: CSAGREPYEQYF

J gene: TRBJ2-3
D gene: NA
clone size: NA
V gene: TRBV29-1
CDR3 DNA: TGCAGCGTTGGGGACATAGATACGCAGTATTTT
CDR3 protein: CSVGDIDTQYF

J gene: TRBJ2-5
D gene: NA
clone size: NA
V gene: TRBV28
CDR3 DNA: TGTGCCAGCAAGAGGTCTGAGCGGAGACAAGAGACCCAGTACTTC
CDR3 protein: CASKRSERRQETQYF

J gene: TRBJ2-3
D gene: TRBD2
clone size: NA
V gene: TRBV28
CDR3 DNA: TGTGCCAGCAGTTTGGTTGGACTAGCGGGAGGAGATACGCAGTATTTT
CDR3 protein: CASSLVGLAGGDTQYF

J gene: TRBJ1-4
D gene: NA
clone size: many
V gene: TRBV7-2
CDR3 DNA: TGTGCCAGCAGCTCAATGGATGAAAAACTGTTTTTT
CDR3 protein: CASSSMDEKLFF

J gene: TRBJ2-1
D gene: TRBD2
clone size: many
V gene: TRBV29-1
CDR3 DNA: TGCAGCGTGAAAGGGACTAGCGGGGGGAACAATGAGCAGTTCTTC
CDR3 protein: CSVKGTSGGNNEQFF

J gene: TRBJ2-4
D gene: NA
clone size: few
V gene: TRBV7-2
CDR3 DNA: TGTGCCAGCAGCTTAGGTTGGGGAGCGTGGAACATTCAGTACTTC
CDR3 protein: CASSLGWGAWNIQYF

J gene: TRBJ2-3
D gene: NA
clone size: medium-sized
V gene: TRBV5-4
CDR3 DNA: TGTGCCAGCAGCCTGACAGGAGATACGCAGTATTTT
CDR3 protein: CASSLTGDTQYF

J gene: TRBJ2-1
D gene: NA
clone size: few
V gene: TRBV5-1
CDR3 DNA: TGCGCCAGCAGCTCGACAGGACGGGTGAGCTCCTACAATGAGCAGTTCTTC
CDR3 protein: CASSSTGRVSSYNEQFF

J gene: TRBJ2-1
D gene: TRBD2
clone size: NA
V gene: TRBV29-1
CDR3 DNA: TGCAGCGTTGAGCGGGAGCGGGGGAATGAGCAGTTCTTC
CDR3 protein: CSVERERGNEQFF

J gene: TRBJ2-3
D gene: NA
clone size: many
V gene: TRBV30
CDR3 DNA: TGTGCCTGGGCGGGACAGCCTGATGGGGATACGCAGTATTTT
CDR3 protein: CAWAGQPDGDTQYF

J gene: TRBJ2-3
D gene: NA
clone size: many
V gene: TRBV7-8
CDR3 DNA: TGTGCCAGCAGCCCCCAGAGGGGCTCGGATACGCAGTATTTT
CDR3 protein: CASSPQRGSDTQYF

J gene: TRBJ2-1
D gene: NA
clone size: many
V gene: TRBV5-6
CDR3 DNA: TGTGCCAGCAGCTTCCAGGGAACTTACAATGAGCAGTTCTTC
CDR3 protein: CASSFQGTYNEQFF

J gene: TRBJ2-1
D gene: NA
clone size: few
V gene: TRBV20-1
CDR3 DNA: TGCAGTGCTAGCCAGGGATCAGGTGAGCAGTTCTTC
CDR3 protein: CSASQGSGEQFF

J gene: TRBJ2-1
D gene: NA
clone size: medium-sized
V gene: TRBV11-2
CDR3 DNA: TGTGCCAGCAGCCCAAGACGGGGGAGCTCCTACAATGAGCAGTTCTTC
CDR3 protein: CASSPRRGSSYNEQFF

J gene: TRBJ2-5
D gene: NA
clone size: NA
V gene: TRBV27
CDR3 DNA: TGTGCCAGCAGTAGGTTTGGGCTACAAGAGACCCAGTACTTC
CDR3 protein: CASSRFGLQETQYF

J gene: TRBJ2-1
D gene: TRBD2
clone size: many
V gene: TRBV2
CDR3 DNA: TGTGCCAGCAGTGAAGTGGGGGGGATAGGGGATGAGCAGTTCTTC
CDR3 protein: CASSEVGGIGDEQFF

J gene: TRBJ2-3
D gene: TRBD2
clone size: NA
V gene: TRBV20-1
CDR3 DNA: TGCAGTGCTTCGAGGGAAAGCGGGAGGGCCGTAGATACGCAGTATTTT
CDR3 protein: CSASRESGRAVDTQYF

J gene: TRBJ2-1
D gene: NA
clone size: many
V gene: TRBV3-1
CDR3 DNA: TGTGCCAGCAGCCATCTAGATGGTGAGCAGTTCTTC
CDR3 protein: CASSHLDGEQFF

J gene: TRBJ2-7
D gene: NA
clone size: NA
V gene: TRBV20-1
CDR3 DNA: TGCAGTACTAGGCCCCCCTCGAGCTCCTACGAGCAGTACTTC
CDR3 protein: CSTRPPSSSYEQYF

J gene: TRBJ2-3
D gene: TRBD2
clone size: NA
V gene: TRBV7-3
CDR3 DNA: TGTGCCAGCAGCTTACTAGCGGGAGGTAGCACAGATACGCAGTATTTT
CDR3 protein: CASSLLAGGSTDTQYF

J gene: TRBJ2-1
D gene: TRBD2
clone size: many
V gene: TRBV6-5
CDR3 DNA: TGTGCCAGCAGTTCCCTAGCGGGATTGGGCTACAATGAGCAGTTCTTC
CDR3 protein: CASSSLAGLGYNEQFF

J gene: TRBJ2-2
D gene: TRBD1
clone size: few
V gene: TRBV5-4
CDR3 DNA: TGTGCCAGCAGCACCGGGACAGGGGTCCCCGGGGAGCTGTTTTTT
CDR3 protein: CASSTGTGVPGELFF

J gene: TRBJ1-2
D gene: NA
clone size: NA
V gene: TRBV29-1
CDR3 DNA: TGCAGCGTTCCCACGCTAGGGTACTATGGCTACACCTTC
CDR3 protein: CSVPTLGYYGYTF